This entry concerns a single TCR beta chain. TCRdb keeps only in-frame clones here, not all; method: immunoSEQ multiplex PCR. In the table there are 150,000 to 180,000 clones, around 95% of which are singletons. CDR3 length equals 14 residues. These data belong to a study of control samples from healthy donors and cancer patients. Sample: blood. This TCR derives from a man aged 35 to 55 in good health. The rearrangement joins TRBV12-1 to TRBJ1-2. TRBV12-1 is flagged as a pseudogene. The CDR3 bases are TGTGCCAGCAGCTTTAAAACCCGCTGGTATGGCTACACCTTC. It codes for CASSFKTRWYGYTF.